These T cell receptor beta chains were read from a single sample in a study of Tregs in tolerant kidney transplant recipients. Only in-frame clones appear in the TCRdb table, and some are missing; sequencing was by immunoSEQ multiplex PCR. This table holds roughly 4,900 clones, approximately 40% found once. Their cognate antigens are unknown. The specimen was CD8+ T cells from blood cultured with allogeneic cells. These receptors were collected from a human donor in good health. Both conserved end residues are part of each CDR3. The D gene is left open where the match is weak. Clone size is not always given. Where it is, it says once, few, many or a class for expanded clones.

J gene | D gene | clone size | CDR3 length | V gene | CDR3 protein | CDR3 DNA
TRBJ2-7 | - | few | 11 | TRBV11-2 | CASSYSYEQYF | TGTGCCAGCAGCTACTCCTACGAGCAGTACTTC
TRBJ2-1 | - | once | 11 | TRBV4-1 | CASSQGLKQFF | TGCGCCAGCAGCCAAGGATTGAAGCAGTTCTTC
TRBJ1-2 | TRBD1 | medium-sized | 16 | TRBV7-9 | CASSPRSRTGAHDYTF | TGTGCCAGCAGCCCCAGATCCCGAACAGGGGCTCACGACTACACCTTC
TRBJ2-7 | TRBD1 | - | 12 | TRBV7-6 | CALRTGAYEQYF | TGTGCCCTACGGACAGGAGCCTACGAGCAGTACTTC
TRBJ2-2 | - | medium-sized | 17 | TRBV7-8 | CASSLQSRIYRTGELFF | TGTGCCAGCAGCCTGCAATCACGCATCTACAGGACCGGGGAGCTGTTTTTT
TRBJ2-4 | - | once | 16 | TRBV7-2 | CASSSTRDPLGNIQYF | TGTGCCAGCAGCTCTACCCGGGACCCCCTTGGGAACATTCAGTACTTC
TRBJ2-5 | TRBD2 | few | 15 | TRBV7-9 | CASSKAGGDAETQYF | TGTGCCAGCAGCAAAGCGGGAGGCGATGCAGAGACCCAGTACTTC
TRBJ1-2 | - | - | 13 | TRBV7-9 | CASSMGGPYGYTF | TGTGCCAGCAGCATGGGCGGGCCCTATGGCTACACCTTC
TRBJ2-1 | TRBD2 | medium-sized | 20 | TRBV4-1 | CASSQEPLPLAGASYNEQFF | TGCGCCAGCAGCCAAGAACCCCTGCCCCTAGCGGGGGCGTCCTACAATGAGCAGTTCTTC
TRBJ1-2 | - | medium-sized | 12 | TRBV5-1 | CASSLGSLGYTF | TGCGCCAGCAGCTTGGGTAGTCTTGGCTACACCTTC
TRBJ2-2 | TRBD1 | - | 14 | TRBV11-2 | CASSLGQGNRELFF | TGTGCCAGCAGCTTAGGACAGGGCAATCGGGAGCTGTTTTTT
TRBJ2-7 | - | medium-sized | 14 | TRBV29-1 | CSVEGFGDGNEQYF | TGCAGCGTTGAAGGTTTTGGGGACGGGAACGAGCAGTACTTC
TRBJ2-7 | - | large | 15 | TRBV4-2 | CASSQALGRGYEQYF | TGTGCCAGCAGCCAAGCCCTTGGACGGGGCTACGAGCAGTACTTC
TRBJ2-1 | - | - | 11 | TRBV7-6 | CASSLPNEQFF | TGTGCCAGCAGCTTACCCAATGAGCAGTTCTTC
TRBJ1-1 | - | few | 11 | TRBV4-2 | CASSFNTEAFF | TGTGCCAGCAGCTTCAACACTGAAGCTTTCTTT
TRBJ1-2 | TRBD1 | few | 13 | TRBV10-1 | CASLDRDTYGYTF | TGCGCCAGCCTCGACAGGGATACCTATGGCTACACCTTC
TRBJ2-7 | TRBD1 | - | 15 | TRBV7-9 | CASSLTTGVWDEQYF | TGTGCCAGCAGCTTAACGACAGGGGTGTGGGACGAGCAGTACTTC
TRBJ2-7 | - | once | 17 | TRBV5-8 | CASSLEFYGDMSYEQYF | TGTGCCAGCAGCTTGGAGTTTTACGGGGATATGTCCTACGAGCAGTACTTC
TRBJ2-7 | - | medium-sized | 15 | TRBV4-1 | CASKRTATSSYEQYF | TGCGCCAGCAAAAGGACAGCCACAAGCTCCTACGAGCAGTACTTC
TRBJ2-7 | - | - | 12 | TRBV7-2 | CASSLDGGEQYF | TGTGCCAGCAGCTTAGATGGGGGTGAGCAGTACTTC
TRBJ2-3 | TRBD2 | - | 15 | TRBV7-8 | CASSPSGGVGDTQYF | TGTGCCAGCAGCCCTAGCGGGGGGGTCGGAGATACGCAGTATTTT
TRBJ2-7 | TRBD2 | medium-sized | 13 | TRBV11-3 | CASSDGTSGRGHF | TGTGCCAGCAGCGATGGGACTAGCGGGAGAGGGCACTTC
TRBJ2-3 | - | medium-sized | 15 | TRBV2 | CASSAGTHSTDTQYF | TGTGCCAGCAGTGCGGGGACACATAGCACAGATACGCAGTATTTT
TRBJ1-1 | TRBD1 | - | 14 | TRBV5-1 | CASSATGGNTEAFF | TGCGCCAGCAGCGCTACAGGGGGGAACACTGAAGCTTTCTTT
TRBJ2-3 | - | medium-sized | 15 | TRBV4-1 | CASSQSGNQGDTQYF | TGCGCCAGCAGCCAGAGTGGGAACCAAGGAGATACGCAGTATTTT
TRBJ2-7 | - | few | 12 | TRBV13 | CASSSLSTEQYF | TGTGCCAGCAGCTCACTTTCTACCGAGCAGTACTTC
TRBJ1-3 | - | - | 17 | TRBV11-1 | CASSWGNSFTSGNTIYF | TGTGCCAGCAGCTGGGGGAACAGCTTCACCTCTGGAAACACCATATATTTT
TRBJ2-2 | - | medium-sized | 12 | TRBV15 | CATSRGDRELFF | TGTGCCACCAGCAGAGGGGATCGGGAGCTGTTTTTT
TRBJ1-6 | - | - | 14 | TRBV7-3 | CASSLDPYNSPLHF | TGTGCCAGCAGCTTAGACCCCTATAATTCACCCCTCCACTTT
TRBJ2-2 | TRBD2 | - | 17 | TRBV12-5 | CASGLTGRAENTGELFF | TGTGCTAGTGGCCTGACCGGGAGGGCGGAGAACACCGGGGAGCTGTTTTTT
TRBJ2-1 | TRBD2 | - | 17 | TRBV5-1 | CASSLEEREGPYNEQFF | TGCGCCAGCAGCTTGGAGGAGCGGGAGGGCCCCTACAATGAGCAGTTCTTC
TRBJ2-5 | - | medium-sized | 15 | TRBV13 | CASSSKWSAQETQYF | TGTGCCAGCAGCTCCAAATGGAGTGCCCAAGAGACCCAGTACTTC
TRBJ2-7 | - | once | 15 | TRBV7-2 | CASSLAPRGDYEQYF | TGTGCCAGCAGCTTAGCGCCCAGGGGTGACTACGAGCAGTACTTC
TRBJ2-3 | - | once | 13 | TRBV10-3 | CAISGASTDTQYF | TGTGCCATCAGTGGGGCTAGCACAGATACGCAGTATTTT
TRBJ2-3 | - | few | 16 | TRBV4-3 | CASSQARYSSTDTQYF | TGCGCCAGCAGCCAAGCTCGCTATTCTAGCACAGATACGCAGTATTTT
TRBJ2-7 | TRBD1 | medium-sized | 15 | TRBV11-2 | CASSSRTGGSYEQYF | TGTGCCAGCAGCTCTCGGACAGGGGGAAGTTACGAGCAGTACTTC
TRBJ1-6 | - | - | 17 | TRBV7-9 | CASSLALEDSPISPLHF | TGTGCCAGCAGCTTAGCCCTAGAGGACAGCCCAATTTCACCCCTCCACTTT
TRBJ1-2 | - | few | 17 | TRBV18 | CASSPPGQPTRRNGYTF | TGTGCCAGCTCACCACCAGGACAGCCCACCCGGAGAAATGGCTACACCTTC
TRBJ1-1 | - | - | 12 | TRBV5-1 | CASSLDRSEAFF | TGCGCCAGCAGCTTGGACAGGTCTGAAGCTTTCTTT
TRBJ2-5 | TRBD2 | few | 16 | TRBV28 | CASSLGLAGVQETQYF | TGTGCCAGCAGTTTGGGACTAGCGGGGGTCCAAGAGACCCAGTACTTC
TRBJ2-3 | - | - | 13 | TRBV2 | CASVPESTDTQYF | TGTGCCAGCGTCCCCGAAAGCACAGATACGCAGTATTTT
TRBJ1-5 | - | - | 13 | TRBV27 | CASSFHGNQPQHF | TGTGCCAGCAGTTTCCACGGGAATCAGCCCCAGCATTTT